This T cell receptor (beta chain) stems from a study of T-cell memory formation after mild COVID-19. Study-level findings and limits: Some responding clones appeared in pre-infection memory, suggesting cross-reactive memory joined.

This clonotype was observed a handful of times. The antigen is unknown. Germline CDR1 reads SGHRS; CDR2 reads YFSETQ. V shed 5 bases and J shed 8 bases, with 16 bases lying between them. The CDR3 length is 14 residues. TCRdb fed the 5' RACE reads into MiXCR, producing one record per CDR3 protein. The table lists hundreds of thousands of distinct CDR3 sequences, around a quarter of them singletons. This receptor was obtained from an adult woman who had mild COVID-19 (a few samples of this study predate the infection). Cell type and time point are not known. Sequencing was performed on PBMCs or a T cell subset sorted from them (not recorded which). The genes are TRBV5-1 and TRBJ1-4; D is undetermined. This CDR3 reads CASRKLQTHEKLFF. CDR3 nucleotides: TGCGCCAGCAGGAAGTTGCAGACACACGAAAAACTGTTTTTT.